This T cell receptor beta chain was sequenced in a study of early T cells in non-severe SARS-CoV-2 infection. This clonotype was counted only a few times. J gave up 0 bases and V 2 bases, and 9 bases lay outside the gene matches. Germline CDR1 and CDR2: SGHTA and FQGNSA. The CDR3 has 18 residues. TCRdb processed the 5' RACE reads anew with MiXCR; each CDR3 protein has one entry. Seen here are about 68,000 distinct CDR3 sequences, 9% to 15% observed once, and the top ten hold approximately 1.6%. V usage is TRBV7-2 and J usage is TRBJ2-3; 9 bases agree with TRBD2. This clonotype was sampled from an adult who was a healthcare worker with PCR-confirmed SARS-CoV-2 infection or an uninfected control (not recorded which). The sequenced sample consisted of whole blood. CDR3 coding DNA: TGTGCCAGCAGCTTAAAGCCAGCGGGGGGCACTAGCACAGATACGCAGTATTTT. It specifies CASSLKPAGGTSTDTQYF. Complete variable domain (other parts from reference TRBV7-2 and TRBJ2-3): GAGVSQSPSNKVTEKGKDVELRCDPISGHTALYWYRQSLGQGLEFLIYFQGNSAPDKSGLPSDRFSAERTGGSVSTLTIQRTQQEDSAVYLCASSLKPAGGTSTDTQYFGPGTRLTVL.